This TCR beta chain originates from a study of T cell clones after liver transplantation. General study findings and limits: Compared with third party-reactive sequences, donor-reactive ones declined more, independent of withdrawal success.

Measured with immunoSEQ multiplex PCR; TCRdb has only the in-frame clones, and not every one. Counted here are some 70,000 clones, under 90% occurring once; the ten biggest clones make up about 0.6%. With respect to this clone: The antigen is unknown.

The sequenced sample was CD4+ T cells from blood, obtained before liver transplant. This receptor was obtained from a human donor who received a liver transplant.

The CDR3 loop is CASSPSPTVSTEAFF. CDR3 nucleotides: TGTGCCAGCAGTCCCTCCCCGACAGTCAGCACTGAAGCTTTCTTT. V usage is TRBV27 and J usage is TRBJ1-1; D is perhaps TRBD1 (5 bases). Trimming took off 5 bases at V and 4 bases at J, with 17 bases between the two ends. The CDR3 contains 15 residues. Germline V gene sequence: CDR1 MNHEY, CDR2 SMNVEV (reference sequence).